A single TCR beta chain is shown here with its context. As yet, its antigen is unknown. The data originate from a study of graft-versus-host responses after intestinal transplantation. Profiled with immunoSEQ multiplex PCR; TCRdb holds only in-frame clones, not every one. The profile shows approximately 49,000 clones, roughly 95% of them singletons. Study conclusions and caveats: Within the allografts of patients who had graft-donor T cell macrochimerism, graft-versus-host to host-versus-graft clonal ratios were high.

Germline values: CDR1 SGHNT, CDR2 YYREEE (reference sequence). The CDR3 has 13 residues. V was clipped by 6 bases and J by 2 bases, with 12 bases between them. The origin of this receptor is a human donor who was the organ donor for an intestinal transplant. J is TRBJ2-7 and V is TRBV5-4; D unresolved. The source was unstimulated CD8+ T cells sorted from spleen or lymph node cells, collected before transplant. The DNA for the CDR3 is TGTGCCAGCACCCTTGATGTGGCCTACGAGCAGTACTTC. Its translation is CASTLDVAYEQYF.